The T cell receptor (beta chain) under discussion was sequenced for a study of vaccination effects on CD4 cells after COVID-19. Libraries were prepared by immunoSEQ multiplex PCR; TCRdb keeps only in-frame clonotypes and omits some of them. The sample lists around 46,000 clones, about 68% occurring once. Germline assignment: CDR1 SGHAT and CDR2 FQNNGV. V shed 8 bases and J shed 0 bases, with 11 bases lying between them. The CDR3 sequence is 14 residues long. Pools of viral peptides were used by the ViraFEST assay to expand antigen-specific CD4+ T cells ahead of sequencing. CD4+ T cell isolation took place after 10 days of culture. The person's infection with SARS-CoV-2, confirmed by PCR, took place between March and December 2020. At days 3 and 7, half of the medium was exchanged for IL-2 medium. Findings of the study overall: Late in the post-vaccination period, infection-induced and vaccine-induced clones underwent marked clonal contraction.

In the case of this clone: Antigen unknown.

This receptor was identified in a human donor who had a prior SARS-CoV-2 infection. The chain links TRBV11-2 to TRBJ2-1, with D hard to call. This sample comprised CD4+ T cells from PBMCs cultured with a peptide pool, obtained before COVID-19 vaccination. The CDR3 reads CASSPILSYNEQFF. CDR3 sequence (DNA): TGTGCCAGCTCCCCGATCCTCTCCTACAATGAGCAGTTCTTC.